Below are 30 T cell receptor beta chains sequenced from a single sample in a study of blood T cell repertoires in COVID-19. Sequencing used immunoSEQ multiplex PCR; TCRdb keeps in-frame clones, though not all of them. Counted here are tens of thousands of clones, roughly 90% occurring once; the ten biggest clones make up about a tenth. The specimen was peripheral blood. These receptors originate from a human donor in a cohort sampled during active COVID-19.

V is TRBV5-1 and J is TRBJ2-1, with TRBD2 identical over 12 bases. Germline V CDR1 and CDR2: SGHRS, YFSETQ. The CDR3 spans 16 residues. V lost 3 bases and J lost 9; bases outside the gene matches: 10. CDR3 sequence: CASSWSASSGRVEQFF. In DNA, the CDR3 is TGCGCCAGCAGCTGGTCCGCCTCTAGCGGGAGGGTTGAGCAGTTCTTC.

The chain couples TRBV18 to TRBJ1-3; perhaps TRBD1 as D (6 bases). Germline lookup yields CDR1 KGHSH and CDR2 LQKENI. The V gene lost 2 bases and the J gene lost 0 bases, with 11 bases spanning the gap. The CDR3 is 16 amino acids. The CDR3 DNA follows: TGTGCCAGCTCACCAACAGCAGGGGACTCTGGAAACACCATATATTTT. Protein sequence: CASSPTAGDSGNTIYF.

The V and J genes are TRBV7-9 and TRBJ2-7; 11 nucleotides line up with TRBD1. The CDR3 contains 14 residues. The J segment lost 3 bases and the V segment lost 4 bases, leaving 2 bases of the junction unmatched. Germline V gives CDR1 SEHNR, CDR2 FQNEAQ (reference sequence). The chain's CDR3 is CASSSGTGGYEQYF. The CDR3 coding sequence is TGTGCCAGCAGCTCAGGGACAGGGGGCTACGAGCAGTACTTC.

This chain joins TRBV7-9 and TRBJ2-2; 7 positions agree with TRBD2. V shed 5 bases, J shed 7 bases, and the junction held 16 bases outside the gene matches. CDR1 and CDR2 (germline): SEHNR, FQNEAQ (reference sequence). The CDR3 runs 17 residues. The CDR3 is CASSRFGVEREGGELFF. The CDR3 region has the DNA TGTGCCAGCAGCCGTTTTGGGGTCGAGCGGGAAGGCGGGGAGCTGTTTTTT.

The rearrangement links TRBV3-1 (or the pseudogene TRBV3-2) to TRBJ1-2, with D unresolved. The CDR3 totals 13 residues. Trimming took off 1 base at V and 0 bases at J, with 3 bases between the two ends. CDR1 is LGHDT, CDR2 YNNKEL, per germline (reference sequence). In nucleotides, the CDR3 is TGTGCCAGCAGCCAAGTTACTAACTATGGCTACACCTTC. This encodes CASSQVTNYGYTF.

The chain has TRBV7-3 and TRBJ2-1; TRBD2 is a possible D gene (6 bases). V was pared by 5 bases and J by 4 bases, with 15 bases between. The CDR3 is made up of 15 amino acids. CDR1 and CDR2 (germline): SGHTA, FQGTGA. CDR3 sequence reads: CASSPPGSGYNEQFF. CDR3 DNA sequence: TGTGCCAGCAGCCCCCCCGGGAGTGGATACAATGAGCAGTTCTTC.

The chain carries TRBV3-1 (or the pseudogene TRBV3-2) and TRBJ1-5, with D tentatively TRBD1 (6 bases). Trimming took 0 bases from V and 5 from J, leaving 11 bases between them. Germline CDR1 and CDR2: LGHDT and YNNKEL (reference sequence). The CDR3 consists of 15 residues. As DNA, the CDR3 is TGTGCCAGCAGCCAAGATCTAGGGGGTTATCAGCCCCAGCATTTT. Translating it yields CASSQDLGGYQPQHF.

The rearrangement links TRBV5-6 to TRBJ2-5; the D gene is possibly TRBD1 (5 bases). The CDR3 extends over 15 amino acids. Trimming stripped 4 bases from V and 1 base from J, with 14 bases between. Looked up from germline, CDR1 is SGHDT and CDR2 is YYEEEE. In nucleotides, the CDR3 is TGTGCCAGCAGCCCGGACGGACACCCCCAAGAGACCCAGTACTTC. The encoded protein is CASSPDGHPQETQYF.

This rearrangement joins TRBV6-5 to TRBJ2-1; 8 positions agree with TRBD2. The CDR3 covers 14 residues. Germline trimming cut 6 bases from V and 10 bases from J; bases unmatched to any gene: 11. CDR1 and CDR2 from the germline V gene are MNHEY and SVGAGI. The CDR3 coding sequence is TGTGCCAGCAGATTAGCGGGGTCAGGAGGCGAGCAGTTCTTC. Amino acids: CASRLAGSGGEQFF.

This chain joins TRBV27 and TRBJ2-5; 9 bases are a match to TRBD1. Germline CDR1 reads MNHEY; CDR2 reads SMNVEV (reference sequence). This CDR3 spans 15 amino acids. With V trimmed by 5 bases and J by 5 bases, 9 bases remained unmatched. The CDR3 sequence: CASSPGTGRTETQYF. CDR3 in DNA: TGTGCCAGCAGTCCCGGGACAGGGCGGACGGAGACCCAGTACTTC.

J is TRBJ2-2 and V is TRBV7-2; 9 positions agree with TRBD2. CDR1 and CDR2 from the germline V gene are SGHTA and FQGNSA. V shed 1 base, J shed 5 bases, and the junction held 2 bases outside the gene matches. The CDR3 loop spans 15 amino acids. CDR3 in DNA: TGTGCCAGCAGCTTAGTAGCGGGAGAAACCGGGGAGCTGTTTTTT. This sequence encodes CASSLVAGETGELFF.

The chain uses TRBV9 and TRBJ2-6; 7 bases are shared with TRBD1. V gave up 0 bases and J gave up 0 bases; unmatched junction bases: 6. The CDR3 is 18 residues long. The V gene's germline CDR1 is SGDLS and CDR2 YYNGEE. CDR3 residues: CASSVAGQAISGANVLTF. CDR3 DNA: TGTGCCAGCAGCGTAGCAGGACAGGCGATCTCTGGGGCCAACGTCCTGACTTTC.

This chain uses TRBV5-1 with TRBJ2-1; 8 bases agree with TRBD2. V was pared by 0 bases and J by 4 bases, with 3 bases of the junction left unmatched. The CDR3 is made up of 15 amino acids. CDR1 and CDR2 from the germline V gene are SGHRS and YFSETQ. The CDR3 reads CASSLAQREYNEQFF. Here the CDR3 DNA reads TGCGCCAGCAGCTTGGCCCAGCGGGAGTACAATGAGCAGTTCTTC.

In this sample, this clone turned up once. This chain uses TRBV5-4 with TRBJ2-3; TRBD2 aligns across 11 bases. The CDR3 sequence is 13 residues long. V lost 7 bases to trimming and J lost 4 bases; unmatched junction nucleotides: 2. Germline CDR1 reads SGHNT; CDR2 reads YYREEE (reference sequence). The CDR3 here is CASELAGADTQYF. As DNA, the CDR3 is TGTGCCAGCGAACTAGCGGGAGCAGATACGCAGTATTTT.

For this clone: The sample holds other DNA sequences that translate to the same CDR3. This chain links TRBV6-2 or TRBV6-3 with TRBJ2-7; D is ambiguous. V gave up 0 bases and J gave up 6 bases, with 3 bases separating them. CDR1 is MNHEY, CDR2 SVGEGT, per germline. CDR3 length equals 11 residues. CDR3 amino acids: CASSYSSEQYF. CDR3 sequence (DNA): TGTGCCAGCAGTTACTCTAGCGAGCAGTACTTC.

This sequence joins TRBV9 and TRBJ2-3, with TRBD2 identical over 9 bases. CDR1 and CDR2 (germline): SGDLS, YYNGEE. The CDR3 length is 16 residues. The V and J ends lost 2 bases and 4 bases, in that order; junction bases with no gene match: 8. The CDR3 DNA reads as TGTGCCAGCAGCGTTTTAGCGGGAGTCGGCCCAGATACGCAGTATTTT. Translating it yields CASSVLAGVGPDTQYF.

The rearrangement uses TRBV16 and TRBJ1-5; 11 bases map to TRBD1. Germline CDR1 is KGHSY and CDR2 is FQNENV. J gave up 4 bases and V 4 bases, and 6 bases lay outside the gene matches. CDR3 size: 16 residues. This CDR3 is CASSRWTGGRNQPQHF. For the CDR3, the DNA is TGTGCCAGCAGCCGCTGGACAGGGGGCAGAAATCAGCCCCAGCATTTT.

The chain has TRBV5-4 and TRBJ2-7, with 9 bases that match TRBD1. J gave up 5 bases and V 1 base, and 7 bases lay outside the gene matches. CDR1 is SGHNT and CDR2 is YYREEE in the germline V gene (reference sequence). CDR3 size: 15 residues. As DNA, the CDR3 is TGTGCCAGCAGCTTGTATGGACAGGGGATCCACGAGCAGTACTTC. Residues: CASSLYGQGIHEQYF.

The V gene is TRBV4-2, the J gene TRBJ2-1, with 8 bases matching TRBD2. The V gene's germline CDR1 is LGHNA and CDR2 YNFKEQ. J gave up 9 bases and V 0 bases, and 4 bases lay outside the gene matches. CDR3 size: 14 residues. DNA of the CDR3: TGTGCCAGCAGCCAAGAGGCGGGAGGAGGTGAGCAGTTCTTC. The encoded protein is CASSQEAGGGEQFF.

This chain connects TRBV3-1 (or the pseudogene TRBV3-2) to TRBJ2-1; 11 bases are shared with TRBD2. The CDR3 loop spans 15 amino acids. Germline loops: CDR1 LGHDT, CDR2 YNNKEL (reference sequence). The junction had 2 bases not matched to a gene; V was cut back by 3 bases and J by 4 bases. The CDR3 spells CASSQVAGGYNEQFF. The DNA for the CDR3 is TGTGCCAGCAGCCAGGTAGCGGGAGGGTACAATGAGCAGTTCTTC.

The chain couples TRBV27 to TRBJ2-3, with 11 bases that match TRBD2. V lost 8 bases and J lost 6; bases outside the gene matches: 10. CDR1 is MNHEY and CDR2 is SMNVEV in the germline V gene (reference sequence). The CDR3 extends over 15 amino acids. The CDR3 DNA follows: TGTGCCAGCGGCATTCTAGCGGGAGGACGGGATACGCAGTATTTT. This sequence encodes CASGILAGGRDTQYF.

The CDR3 DNA sequence: TGTGCCAGTAGTCCGCGCGGGACGACCTACGAGCAGTACTTC. Protein product: CASSPRGTTYEQYF. The V gene is TRBV19, the J gene TRBJ2-7, with D tentatively TRBD2 (6 bases). Germline assignment: CDR1 LNHDA and CDR2 SQIVND (reference sequence). With 5 bases removed from V and 2 bases from J, the gap between germline ends came to 13 bases. The length of the CDR3 is 14 residues.

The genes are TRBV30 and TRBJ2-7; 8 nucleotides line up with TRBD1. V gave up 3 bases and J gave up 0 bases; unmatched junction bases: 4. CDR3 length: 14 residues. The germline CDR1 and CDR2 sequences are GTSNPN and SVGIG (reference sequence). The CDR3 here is CAWRRDRRSYEQYF. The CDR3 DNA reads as TGTGCCTGGAGGAGGGACAGGCGCTCCTACGAGCAGTACTTC.

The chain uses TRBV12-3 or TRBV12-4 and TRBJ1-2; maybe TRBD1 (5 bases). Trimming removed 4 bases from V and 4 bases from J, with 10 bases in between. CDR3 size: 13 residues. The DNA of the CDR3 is TGTGCCAGCAGTTATGCAGGGTCCTATGGCTACACCTTC. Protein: CASSYAGSYGYTF.

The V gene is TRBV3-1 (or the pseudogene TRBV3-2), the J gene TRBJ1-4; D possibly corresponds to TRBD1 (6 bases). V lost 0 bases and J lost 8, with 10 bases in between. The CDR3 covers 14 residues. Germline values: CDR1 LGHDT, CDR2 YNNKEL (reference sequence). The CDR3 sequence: CASSQESGDEKLFF. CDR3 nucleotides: TGTGCCAGCAGCCAAGAATCAGGGGACGAAAAACTGTTTTTT.

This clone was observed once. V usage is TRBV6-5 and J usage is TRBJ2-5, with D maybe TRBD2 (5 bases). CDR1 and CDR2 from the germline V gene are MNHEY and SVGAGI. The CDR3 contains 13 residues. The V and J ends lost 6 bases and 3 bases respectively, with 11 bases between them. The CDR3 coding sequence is TGTGCCAGCAGGTCTACCGGGAAAGAGACCCAGTACTTC. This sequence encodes CASRSTGKETQYF.

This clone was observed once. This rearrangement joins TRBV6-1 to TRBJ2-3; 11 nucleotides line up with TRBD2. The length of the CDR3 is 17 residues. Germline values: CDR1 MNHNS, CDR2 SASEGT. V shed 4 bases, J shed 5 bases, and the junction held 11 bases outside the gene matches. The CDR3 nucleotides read TGTGCCAGCAGTGCCGCGCTACTAGCGGGAGCCGTAGATACGCAGTATTTT. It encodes CASSAALLAGAVDTQYF.

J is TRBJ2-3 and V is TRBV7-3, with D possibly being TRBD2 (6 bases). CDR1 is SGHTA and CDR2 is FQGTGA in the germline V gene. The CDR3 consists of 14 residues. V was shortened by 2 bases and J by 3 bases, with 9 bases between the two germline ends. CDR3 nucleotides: TGTGCCAGCAGCTTAGGCGGGAAGACAGATACGCAGTATTTT. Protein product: CASSLGGKTDTQYF.

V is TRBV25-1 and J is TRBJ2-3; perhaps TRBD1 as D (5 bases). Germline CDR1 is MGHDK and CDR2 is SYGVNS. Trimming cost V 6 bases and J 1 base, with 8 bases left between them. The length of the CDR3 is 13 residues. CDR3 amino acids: CASSPQGTDTQYF. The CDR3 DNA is TGTGCCAGCAGCCCACAGGGCACAGATACGCAGTATTTT. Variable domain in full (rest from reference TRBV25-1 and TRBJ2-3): EADIYQTPRYLVIGTGKKITLECSQTMGHDKMYWYQQDPGMELHLIHYSYGVNSTEKGDLSSESTVSRIRTEHFPLTLESARPSHTSQYLCASSPQGTDTQYFGPGTRLTVL.

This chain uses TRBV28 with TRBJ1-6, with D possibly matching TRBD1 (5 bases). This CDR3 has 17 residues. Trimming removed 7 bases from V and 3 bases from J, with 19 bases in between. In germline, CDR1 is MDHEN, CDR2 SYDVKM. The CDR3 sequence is CASTTGGGRLYNSPLHF. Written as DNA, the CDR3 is TGTGCCAGCACCACGGGGGGGGGACGACTCTATAATTCACCCCTCCACTTT.